This T cell receptor (beta chain) was captured in a study of CD8+ T cells in alopecia areata. Looking at the study overall: Treated patients swallowed 5 to 10 mg of oral tofacitinib twice daily. Using the percentage of affected scalp area, treated patients' severity was scored. Points from the study as a whole: Many expanded lesional clones remained in scalp and blood on tofacitinib.

Comment on this clone: Its antigen is not identified.

Specified treatment: oral pan-JAK inhibitor, 5-10 mg twice daily. Lesional scalp punch biopsies and peripheral blood came from alopecia areata patients. The authors extracted RNA and reverse transcribed it into cDNA as the sequencing template. Some clones are missing from TCRdb's copy, which holds only in-frame ones; the method was immunoSEQ multiplex PCR. The sample has 190,000 or so clones; roughly three fifths are singletons. There are 14 residues in the CDR3. Germline V gene sequence: CDR1 MNHEY, CDR2 SVGAGI. V shed 5 bases and J 5 bases; nucleotides not matched to a gene: 9. This sequence joins TRBV6-5 and TRBJ2-7; 7 nucleotides align to TRBD1. This receptor was taken from a human donor with alopecia areata. Specimen: CD8+ T cells sorted from blood, collected at week 24, from a patient treated with tofacitinib. CDR3: CASSPGQARDEQYF. In DNA, the CDR3 is TGTGCCAGCAGTCCCGGACAGGCTCGCGACGAGCAGTACTTC.